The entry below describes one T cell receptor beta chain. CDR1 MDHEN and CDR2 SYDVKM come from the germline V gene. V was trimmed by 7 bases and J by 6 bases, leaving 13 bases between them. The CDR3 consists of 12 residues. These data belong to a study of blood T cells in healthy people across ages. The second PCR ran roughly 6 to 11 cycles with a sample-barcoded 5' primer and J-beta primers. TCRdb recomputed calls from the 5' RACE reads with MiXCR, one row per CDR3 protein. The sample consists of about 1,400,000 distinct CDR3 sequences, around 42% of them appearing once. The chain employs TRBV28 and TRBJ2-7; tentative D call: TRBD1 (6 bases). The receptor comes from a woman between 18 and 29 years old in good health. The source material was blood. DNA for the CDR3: TGTGCCAGCACTAAACCAGGGGTCGAGCAGTACTTC. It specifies CASTKPGVEQYF. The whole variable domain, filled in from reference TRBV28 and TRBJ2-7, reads DVKVTQSSRYLVKRTGEKVFLECVQDMDHENMFWYRQDPGLGLRLIYFSYDVKMKEKGDIPEGYSVSREKKERFSLILESASTNQTSMYLCASTKPGVEQYFGPGTRLTVT.